The 2 T cell receptor beta chains presented below share a single source sample, sequenced in a study of shared clonotypes between healthy human individuals. TCRdb's copy holds only in-frame clones and misses some; the assay was immunoSEQ multiplex PCR. The table records fewer than 130,000 clones, around 71% of them present only once. Sequencing input: memory CD8+ T cells sorted from blood. Subset: CD45RO+ cells pooled with CCR7-negative TemRA cells. The receptors stem from a woman in her thirties in good health.

The gene calls are TRBV4-2 and TRBJ2-2, with D perhaps being TRBD1 or TRBD2 (5 bases each). V was trimmed by 1 base and J by 5 bases, leaving 14 bases between them. Per the germline V gene, CDR1 is LGHNA and CDR2 is YNFKEQ. The CDR3 runs to 16 residues. CDR3: CASSQVVGKGTGELFF. The CDR3 coding sequence is TGTGCCAGCAGCCAAGTGGTCGGGAAGGGGACCGGGGAGCTGTTTTTT.

The J gene is TRBJ2-7, the V gene TRBV4-2, with 8 nucleotides matching TRBD2. The germline V gene has CDR1 LGHNA and CDR2 YNFKEQ. J was trimmed by 5 bases and V by 4 bases; bases with no gene match: 7. The CDR3 spans 14 residues. CDR3 sequence reads: CASSPGAGVDEQYF. The DNA for the CDR3 is TGTGCCAGCAGCCCGGGAGCGGGAGTCGACGAGCAGTACTTC.